This is a list of T cell receptor beta chains from one sample in a study of shared clonotypes between healthy human individuals. This table comes from immunoSEQ multiplex PCR, and its TCRdb copy is limited to in-frame clones, with some not included. The table records 500,000 to 650,000 clones, roughly 79% of them present only once. What was sequenced was PBMCs. Every receptor here comes from a woman aged 40 to 55 in good health. Some clones in this sample may be carry-over from other donors' samples. The conserved cysteine and the conserved F or W are not part of the CDR3 here. Clone size appears in some rows only: once, few, many, or a class for an expanded clone.

clone_size j_call v_call cdr3_aa
once TRBJ2-5 TRBV7-3 ASSFVGFQETQY
- TRBJ1-1 TRBV30 AWSWDSNTEAF
- TRBJ1-1 TRBV5-1 ASSPGRGRRTEAF
- TRBJ2-6 TRBV7-3 ASSLIPPSGRPGANVLT
- TRBJ2-6 TRBV5-1 ASSLDGVSGANVLT
- TRBJ2-7 TRBV7-2 ASSRTGLAGGAYEQY
- TRBJ2-2 TRBV29-1 SVDIRNTGELF
- TRBJ1-1 TRBV27 ASRRRGRDTNTEAF
- TRBJ2-7 TRBV27 ASSAPFSGRYEQY
- TRBJ2-5 TRBV9 ASSEGLAARTETQY
- TRBJ2-3 TRBV29-1 SVSSGVPGTSGFTDTQY
- TRBJ2-2 TRBV10-3 AISEGLPPSTGELF
- TRBJ1-4 TRBV29-1 SARGRGNEKLF
- TRBJ2-3 TRBV2 ASSKQGSSTDTQY